This T cell receptor beta chain is drawn from a study of control samples from healthy donors and cancer patients. The table came from immunoSEQ multiplex PCR; TCRdb's copy has only in-frame clones and leaves some out. The table lists around 150,000 clones, 80% to 90% of them singletons. The CDR3 spans 12 residues. Trimming stripped 0 bases from V and 5 bases from J, with 4 bases between. The germline gives CDR1 KGHSH, CDR2 LQKENI. The sequenced sample was blood. The TCR originated in a man aged 30 to 39 in good health. The chain recombines TRBV18 with TRBJ1-2; D unclear. The CDR3 loop reads CASSPPGYGYTF. The CDR3 DNA sequence: TGTGCCAGCTCACCACCTGGGTATGGCTACACCTTC.